This T cell receptor (beta chain) originates from a study of control samples from healthy donors and cancer patients. This CDR3 is 13 amino acids long. V lost 2 bases to trimming and J lost 3 bases, with 5 bases between them. The V gene's germline CDR1 is KGHSH and CDR2 LQKENI. TCRdb's copy holds only in-frame clones and misses some; the assay was immunoSEQ multiplex PCR. The data show roughly 120,000 clones, just under 95% seen once. About this clone itself: The sample carries other DNA sequences with the same CDR3.

The V and J genes are TRBV18 and TRBJ1-5; no clear D gene. The source material was blood. The receptor was isolated from a man aged 25-45 years in good health. CDR3 protein: CASSPGPNQPQHF. CDR3 nucleotide sequence: TGTGCCAGCTCACCAGGCCCCAATCAGCCCCAGCATTTT. The full variable domain, its missing parts supplied by reference TRBV18 and TRBJ1-5, is NAGVMQNPRHLVRRRGQEARLRCSPMKGHSHVYWYRQLPEEGLKFMVYLQKENIIDESGMPKERFSAEFPKEGPSILRIQQVVRGDSAAYFCASSPGPNQPQHFGDGTRLSIL.